Listed below are T cell receptor beta chains from one sample, sequenced in a study of long-term antiretroviral therapy in people with HIV. Repertoires were generated with immunoSEQ multiplex PCR, while TCRdb's copy carries only in-frame clones and drops some. Found here are 30,000 to 40,000 clones, roughly 80% of them singletons; the top ten hold under 15%. The sequences come from unsorted PBMCs, collected 0.3 years after starting antiretroviral therapy. Receptors were obtained from a man between 18 and 35 years old with HIV. The CDR3 runs from the conserved cysteine through the conserved F or W.

J,V,CDR3
TRBJ2-3,TRBV30,CAWNKGTDTQYF
TRBJ2-5,TRBV5-4,CASSWWGETQYF
TRBJ2-1,TRBV10-1,CALGGGPPNEQFF
TRBJ2-3,TRBV5-4,CASSLLGTSGDTQYF
TRBJ1-1,TRBV11-2,CASSLDPVPNTEAFF
TRBJ1-2,TRBV19,CASSVWDRGLPHTF
TRBJ1-5,TRBV7-3,CASSLYHGTQPQHF
TRBJ2-1,TRBV6-1,CASSELGSHNEQFF
TRBJ2-5,TRBV7-9,CASSLALSVVYRKETQYF
TRBJ1-4,TRBV2,CASCGRVNEKLFF
TRBJ1-6,TRBV18,CASNRDNSPLHF
TRBJ2-5,TRBV2,CASSEFQTAQQETQYF